This TCR beta chain emerged from a study of blood T cell repertoires in COVID-19. Study in general: Acute and convalescent COVID-19 samples came from the United States, Italy and Spain. Sources were T cells, B-cell-depleted T cells, or PBMCs; the material itself was cDNA or gDNA.

The germline CDR1 and CDR2 sequences are LGHDT and YNNKEL (reference sequence). The V end was cut by 3 bases, the J end by 7 bases, with 16 bases between. This CDR3 region has 15 residues. Original processing notes: Estimated nucleated cell counts came from reference gene primer amplification. Sequenced by immunoSEQ multiplex PCR; TCRdb stores in-frame clones only, minus some. V and J calls and clone size are given by that table; D and trimming were obtained from the DNA. The sample includes over 120,000 clones, 87% of them seen just once. This TCR came from a woman in her forties or fifties with active or convalescent COVID-19. The chain uses TRBV3-1 (or the pseudogene TRBV3-2) and TRBJ2-1, with D tentatively TRBD2 (7 bases). Sample: peripheral blood. CDR3 residues: CASSQGGGGRNEQFF. CDR3 sequence (DNA): TGTGCCAGCAGCCAGGGGGGGGGCGGTAGGAATGAGCAGTTCTTC.